This TCR beta chain came from a study of T cells in localized non-small cell lung cancer. Turning to this clone: Its antigen is still unknown. This sample also contains other DNA sequences that code for the same CDR3.

The repertoire was sequenced with immunoSEQ multiplex PCR; TCRdb's copy has only in-frame clones and lacks some. This table has about 35,000 clones, 75% to 95% appearing once. Notes on the study in general: Blood T cell density predicted longer survival; adjacent-lung clonality, shorter. Heterogeneity is still possible, as just one tumor region was sequenced. When the top 100 tumor clones were examined, a median approximately 60 of them also appeared in the adjacent lung, which was paired and uninvolved. There was higher T cell clonality in uninvolved adjacent lung than in tumor, and it was highest there.

V trimming: 3 bases; J trimming: 2 bases; junction bases outside the gene matches: 5. CDR1 and CDR2 from the germline V gene are SGHNT and YYREEE (reference sequence). The CDR3 spans 14 residues. Material: peripheral blood mononuclear cells, obtained before any cancer treatment. This clonotype was obtained from an older female donor with stage II lung adenocarcinoma. The chain carries TRBV5-4 and TRBJ2-7; 7 nucleotides align to TRBD2. In DNA, the CDR3 is TGTGCCAGCAGCTGGACTGGGGGGGCCTACGAGCAGTACTTC. This sequence encodes CASSWTGGAYEQYF.